This T cell receptor beta chain came from a study of blood T cells in healthy people across ages. Each donor's blood draw was 8.5 to 10 milliliters of peripheral blood. Study observations and caveats: When set beside aged donors, long-lived donors presented more naive CD4+ cells and higher diversity.

The authors ran a second PCR of roughly 6 to 12 cycles using a sample-barcoded 5' primer and a J-beta primer mix. Each CDR3 protein is one row after TCRdb ran MiXCR on the 5' RACE reads. The sample lists approximately 730,000 distinct CDR3 sequences, 35% to 45% occurring once. Per germline, CDR1 SGHRS and CDR2 YFSETQ. V was clipped by 3 bases and J by 3 bases, with 15 bases between them. The CDR3 sequence is 16 residues long. This clonotype was seen a handful of times. Antigen: not known. This receptor was identified in a woman in her sixties in good health. Material: blood. The V call is TRBV5-1, the J call TRBJ2-2; D gene ambiguous. The CDR3 bases are TGCGCCAGCAGCTCGTCGTCAGTGTTTGACACCGGGGAGCTGTTTTTT. Translating it yields CASSSSSVFDTGELFF.